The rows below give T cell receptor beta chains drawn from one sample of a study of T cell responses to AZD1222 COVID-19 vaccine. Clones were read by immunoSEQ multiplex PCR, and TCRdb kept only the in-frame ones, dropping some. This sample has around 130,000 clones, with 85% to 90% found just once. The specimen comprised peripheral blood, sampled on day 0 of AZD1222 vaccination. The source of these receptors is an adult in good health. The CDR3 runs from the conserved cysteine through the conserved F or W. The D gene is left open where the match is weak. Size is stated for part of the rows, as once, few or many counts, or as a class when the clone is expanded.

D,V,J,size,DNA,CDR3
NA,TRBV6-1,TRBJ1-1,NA,TGTGCCAGCAGTGAAATGCCAGGGTGGTACACTGAAGCTTTCTTT,CASSEMPGWYTEAFF
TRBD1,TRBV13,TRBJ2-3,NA,TGTGCCAGCAGCCTCCGACAGGGTCGAGTGGGCACAGATACGCAGTATTTT,CASSLRQGRVGTDTQYF
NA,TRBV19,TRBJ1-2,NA,TGTGCCAGTAGTATGAGGAGGGGTTCTAACTATGGCTACACCTTC,CASSMRRGSNYGYTF
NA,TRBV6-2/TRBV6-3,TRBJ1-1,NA,TGTGCCAGCAGTTATGGACAGAGCAACACTGAAGCTTTCTTT,CASSYGQSNTEAFF
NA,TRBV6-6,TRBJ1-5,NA,TGTGCCAGCAGTTACTCAGGGCGGCCCCAGCATTTT,CASSYSGRPQHF
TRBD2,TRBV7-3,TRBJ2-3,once,TGTGCCAGCAGCTTCCTAGCGGGGTTCACAGATACGCAGTATTTT,CASSFLAGFTDTQYF
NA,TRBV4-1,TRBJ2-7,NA,TGCGCCAGCAGCCAACCCCTTACTAGTTTTACCCCCTACGAGCAGTACTTC,CASSQPLTSFTPYEQYF
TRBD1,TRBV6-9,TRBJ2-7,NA,TGTGCCAGCAGTTCCTGGGACAGGGTCTGGTACGAGCAGTACTTC,CASSSWDRVWYEQYF
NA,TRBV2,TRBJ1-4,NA,TGTGCCAGCACCCTCGGGGGAGCTAATGAAAAACTGTTTTTT,CASTLGGANEKLFF
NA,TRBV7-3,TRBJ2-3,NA,TGTGCCAGCAGCTTGCAGGGGGGAGATACGCAGTATTTT,CASSLQGGDTQYF
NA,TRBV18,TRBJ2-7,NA,TGTGCCAGCTCACCATCCAGGGCCGGGTACGAGCAGTACTTC,CASSPSRAGYEQYF